The sequence of this TCR beta chain was determined in a study of response to subunit inactivated influenza vaccine. V gave up 1 base and J gave up 7 bases, with 19 bases separating them. Germline V CDR1 and CDR2: KGHSH, LQKENI. The CDR3 sequence is 16 residues long. Findings of the study overall: That few new T cells are recruited by each seasonal influenza vaccination was the authors' suggestion.

As for this clonotype: Its cognate antigen is unknown.

TCRdb reprocessed the RT-PCR reads with MiXCR, giving one entry per CDR3 protein. The data show 500,000 to 550,000 distinct CDR3 sequences, 7.6% seen once. Sequences were derived from PBMCs from blood, sampled 23 months after vaccination. The TCR was taken from a man aged 50-75 years who received an inactivated influenza vaccine. The chain couples TRBV18 to TRBJ1-1; tentatively, D is TRBD1 (5 bases). The CDR3 spells CASSPRKDSLPGEAFF. The DNA for the CDR3 is TGTGCCAGCTCACCACGAAAAGACAGCCTGCCGGGTGAAGCTTTCTTT.